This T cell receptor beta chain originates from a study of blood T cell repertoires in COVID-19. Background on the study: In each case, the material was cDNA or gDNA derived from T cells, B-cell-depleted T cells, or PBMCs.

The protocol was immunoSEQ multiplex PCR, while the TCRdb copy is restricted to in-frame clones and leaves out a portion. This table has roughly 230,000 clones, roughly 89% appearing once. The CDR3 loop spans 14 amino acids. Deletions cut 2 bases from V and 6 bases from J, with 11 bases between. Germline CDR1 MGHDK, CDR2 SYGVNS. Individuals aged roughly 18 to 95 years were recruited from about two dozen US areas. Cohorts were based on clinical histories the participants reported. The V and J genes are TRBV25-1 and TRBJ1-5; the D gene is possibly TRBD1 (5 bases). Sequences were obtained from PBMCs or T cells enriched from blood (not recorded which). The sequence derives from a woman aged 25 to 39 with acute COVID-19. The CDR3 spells CASSEGGESQPQHF. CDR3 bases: TGTGCCAGCAGTGAAGGGGGGGAGAGTCAGCCCCAGCATTTT.